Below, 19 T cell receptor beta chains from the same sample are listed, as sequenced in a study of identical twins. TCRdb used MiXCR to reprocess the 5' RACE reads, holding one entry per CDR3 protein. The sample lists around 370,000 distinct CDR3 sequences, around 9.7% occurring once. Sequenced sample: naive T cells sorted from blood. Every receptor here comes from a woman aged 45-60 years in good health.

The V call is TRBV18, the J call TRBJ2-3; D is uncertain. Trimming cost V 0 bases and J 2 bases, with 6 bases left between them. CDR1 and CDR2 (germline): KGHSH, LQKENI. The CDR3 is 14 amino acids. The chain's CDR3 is CASSPPKNTDTQYF. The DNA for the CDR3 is TGTGCCAGCTCACCACCGAAAAACACAGATACGCAGTATTTT.

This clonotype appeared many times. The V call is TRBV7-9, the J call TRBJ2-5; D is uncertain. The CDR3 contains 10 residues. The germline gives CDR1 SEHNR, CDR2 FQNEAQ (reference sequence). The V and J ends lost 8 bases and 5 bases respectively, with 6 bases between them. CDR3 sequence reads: CASEGETQYF. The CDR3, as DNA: TGTGCCAGCGAAGGGGAGACCCAGTACTTC. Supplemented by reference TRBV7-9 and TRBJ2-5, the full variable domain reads DTGVSQNPRHKITKRGQNVTFRCDPISEHNRLYWYRQTLGQGPEFLTYFQNEAQLEKSRLLSDRFSAERPKGSFSTLEIQRTEQGDSAMYLCASEGETQYFGPGTRLLVL.

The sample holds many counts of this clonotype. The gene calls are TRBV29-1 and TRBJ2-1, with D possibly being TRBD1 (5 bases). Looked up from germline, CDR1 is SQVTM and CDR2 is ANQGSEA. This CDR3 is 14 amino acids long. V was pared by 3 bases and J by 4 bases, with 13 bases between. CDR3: CSVDGLAGYNEQFF. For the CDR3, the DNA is TGCAGCGTTGACGGCTTGGCAGGGTACAATGAGCAGTTCTTC.

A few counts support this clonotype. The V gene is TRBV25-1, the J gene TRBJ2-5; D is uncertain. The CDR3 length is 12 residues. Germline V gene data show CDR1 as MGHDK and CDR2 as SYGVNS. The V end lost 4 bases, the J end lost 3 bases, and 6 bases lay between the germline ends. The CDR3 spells CASSGDKETQYF. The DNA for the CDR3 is TGTGCCAGCAGTGGTGACAAAGAGACCCAGTACTTC.

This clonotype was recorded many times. CDR3 sequence: CSARGTDGSYEQYF. Written as DNA, the CDR3 is TGCAGTGCTCGGGGGACAGATGGTTCCTACGAGCAGTACTTC. V is TRBV20-1 and J is TRBJ2-7; D perhaps matches TRBD1 (7 bases). The CDR3 extends over 14 amino acids. Trimming pared 5 bases from V and 1 base from J, leaving 15 bases between. Germline V gene lookup returns CDR1 DFQATT and CDR2 SNEGSKA (reference sequence).

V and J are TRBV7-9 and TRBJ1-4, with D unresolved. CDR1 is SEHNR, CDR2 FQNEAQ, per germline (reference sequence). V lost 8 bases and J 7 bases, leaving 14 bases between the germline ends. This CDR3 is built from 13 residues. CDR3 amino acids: CASEAGASEKLFF. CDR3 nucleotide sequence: TGTGCCAGCGAGGCAGGCGCCTCTGAAAAACTGTTTTTT.

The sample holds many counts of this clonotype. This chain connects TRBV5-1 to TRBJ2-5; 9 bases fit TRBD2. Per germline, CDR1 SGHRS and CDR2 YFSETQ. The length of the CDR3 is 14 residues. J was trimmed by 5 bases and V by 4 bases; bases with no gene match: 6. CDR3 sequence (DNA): TGCGCCAGCAGCCCCAGCGGGAGGAGGGAGACCCAGTACTTC. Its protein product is CASSPSGRRETQYF.

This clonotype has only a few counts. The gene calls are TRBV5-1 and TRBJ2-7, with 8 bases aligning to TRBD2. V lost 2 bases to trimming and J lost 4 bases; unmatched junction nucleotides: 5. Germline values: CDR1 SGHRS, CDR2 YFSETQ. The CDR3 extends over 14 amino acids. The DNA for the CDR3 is TGCGCCAGCAGCTTAGCGGGAGTCAGGTACGAGCAGTACTTC. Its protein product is CASSLAGVRYEQYF.

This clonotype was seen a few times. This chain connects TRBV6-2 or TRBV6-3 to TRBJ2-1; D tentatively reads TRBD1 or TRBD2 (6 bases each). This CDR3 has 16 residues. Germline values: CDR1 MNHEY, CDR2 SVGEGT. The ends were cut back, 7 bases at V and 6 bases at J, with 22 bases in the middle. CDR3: CASIGLGGKNSNEQFF. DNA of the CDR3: TGTGCCAGCATCGGTCTCGGGGGCAAAAACAGCAATGAGCAGTTCTTC.

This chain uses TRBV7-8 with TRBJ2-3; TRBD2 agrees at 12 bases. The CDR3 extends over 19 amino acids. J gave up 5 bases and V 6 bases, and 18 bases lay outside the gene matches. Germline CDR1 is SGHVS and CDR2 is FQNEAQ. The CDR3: CASRSPSGRALGWKDTQYF. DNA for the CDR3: TGTGCCAGCAGGTCTCCTAGCGGGAGGGCCCTCGGGTGGAAAGATACGCAGTATTTT.

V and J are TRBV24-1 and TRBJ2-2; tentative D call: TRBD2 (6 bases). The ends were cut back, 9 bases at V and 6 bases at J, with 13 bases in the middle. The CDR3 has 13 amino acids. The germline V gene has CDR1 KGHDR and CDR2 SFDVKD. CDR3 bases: TGTGCCACCCGGGGGACGAAGGCCGGGGAGCTGTTTTTT. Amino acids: CATRGTKAGELFF.

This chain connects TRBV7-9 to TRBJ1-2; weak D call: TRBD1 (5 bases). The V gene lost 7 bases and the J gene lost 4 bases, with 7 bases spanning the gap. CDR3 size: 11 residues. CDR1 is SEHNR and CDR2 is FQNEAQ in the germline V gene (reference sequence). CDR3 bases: TGTGCCAGCAAAGGGGCCTATGGCTACACCTTC. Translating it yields CASKGAYGYTF.

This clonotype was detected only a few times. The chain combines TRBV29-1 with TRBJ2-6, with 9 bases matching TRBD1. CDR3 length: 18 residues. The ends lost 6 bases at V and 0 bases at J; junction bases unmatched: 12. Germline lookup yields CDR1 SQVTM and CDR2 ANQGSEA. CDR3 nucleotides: TGCAGCGTCGCCATACGACAGGGGGAACTCTCTGGGGCCAACGTCCTGACTTTC. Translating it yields CSVAIRQGELSGANVLTF.

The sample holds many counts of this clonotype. Written as DNA, the CDR3 is TGCGCCAGCAGCATAGGGAAATTCTATGGCTACACCTTC. Protein sequence: CASSIGKFYGYTF. The chain links TRBV4-1 to TRBJ1-2; D is undetermined. V gave up 5 bases and J gave up 4 bases, with 11 bases separating them. Germline assignment: CDR1 MGHRA and CDR2 YSYEKL. This CDR3 spans 13 amino acids.

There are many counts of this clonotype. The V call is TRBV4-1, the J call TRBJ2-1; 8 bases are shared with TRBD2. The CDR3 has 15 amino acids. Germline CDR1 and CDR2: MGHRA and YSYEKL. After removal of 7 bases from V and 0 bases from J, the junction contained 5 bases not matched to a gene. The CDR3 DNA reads TGCGCCAGCACCTCTGGGACTAGCTCCTACAATGAGCAGTTCTTC. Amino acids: CASTSGTSSYNEQFF.

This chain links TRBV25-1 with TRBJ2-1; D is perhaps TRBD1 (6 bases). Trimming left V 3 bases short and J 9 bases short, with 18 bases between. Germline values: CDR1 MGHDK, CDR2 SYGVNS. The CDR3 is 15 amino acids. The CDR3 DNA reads TGTGCCAGCAGTGAGCAGGGGCTCAGCTCGGCTGAGCAGTTCTTC. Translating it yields CASSEQGLSSAEQFF.

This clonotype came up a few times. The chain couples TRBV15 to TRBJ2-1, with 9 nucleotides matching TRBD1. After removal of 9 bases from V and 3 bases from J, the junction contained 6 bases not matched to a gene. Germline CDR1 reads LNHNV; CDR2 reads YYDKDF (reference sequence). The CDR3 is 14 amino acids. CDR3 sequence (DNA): TGTGCCACTAGAAGGACAGGGGTCTACAATGAGCAGTTCTTC. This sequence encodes CATRRTGVYNEQFF.

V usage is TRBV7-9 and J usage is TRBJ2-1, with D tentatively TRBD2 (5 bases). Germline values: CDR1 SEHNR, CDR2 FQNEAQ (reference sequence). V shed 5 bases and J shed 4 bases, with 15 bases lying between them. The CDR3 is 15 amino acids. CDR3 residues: CASSPGPGEYNEQFF. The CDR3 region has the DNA TGTGCCAGCAGCCCCGGCCCCGGGGAGTACAATGAGCAGTTCTTC.

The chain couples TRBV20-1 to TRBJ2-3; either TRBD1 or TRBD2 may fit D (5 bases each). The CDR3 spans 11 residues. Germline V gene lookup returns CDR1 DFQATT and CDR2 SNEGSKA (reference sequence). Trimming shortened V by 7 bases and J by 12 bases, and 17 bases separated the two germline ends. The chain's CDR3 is CSGTGTSLQYF. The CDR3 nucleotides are TGCAGTGGGACCGGGACCTCCCTACAGTATTTT.